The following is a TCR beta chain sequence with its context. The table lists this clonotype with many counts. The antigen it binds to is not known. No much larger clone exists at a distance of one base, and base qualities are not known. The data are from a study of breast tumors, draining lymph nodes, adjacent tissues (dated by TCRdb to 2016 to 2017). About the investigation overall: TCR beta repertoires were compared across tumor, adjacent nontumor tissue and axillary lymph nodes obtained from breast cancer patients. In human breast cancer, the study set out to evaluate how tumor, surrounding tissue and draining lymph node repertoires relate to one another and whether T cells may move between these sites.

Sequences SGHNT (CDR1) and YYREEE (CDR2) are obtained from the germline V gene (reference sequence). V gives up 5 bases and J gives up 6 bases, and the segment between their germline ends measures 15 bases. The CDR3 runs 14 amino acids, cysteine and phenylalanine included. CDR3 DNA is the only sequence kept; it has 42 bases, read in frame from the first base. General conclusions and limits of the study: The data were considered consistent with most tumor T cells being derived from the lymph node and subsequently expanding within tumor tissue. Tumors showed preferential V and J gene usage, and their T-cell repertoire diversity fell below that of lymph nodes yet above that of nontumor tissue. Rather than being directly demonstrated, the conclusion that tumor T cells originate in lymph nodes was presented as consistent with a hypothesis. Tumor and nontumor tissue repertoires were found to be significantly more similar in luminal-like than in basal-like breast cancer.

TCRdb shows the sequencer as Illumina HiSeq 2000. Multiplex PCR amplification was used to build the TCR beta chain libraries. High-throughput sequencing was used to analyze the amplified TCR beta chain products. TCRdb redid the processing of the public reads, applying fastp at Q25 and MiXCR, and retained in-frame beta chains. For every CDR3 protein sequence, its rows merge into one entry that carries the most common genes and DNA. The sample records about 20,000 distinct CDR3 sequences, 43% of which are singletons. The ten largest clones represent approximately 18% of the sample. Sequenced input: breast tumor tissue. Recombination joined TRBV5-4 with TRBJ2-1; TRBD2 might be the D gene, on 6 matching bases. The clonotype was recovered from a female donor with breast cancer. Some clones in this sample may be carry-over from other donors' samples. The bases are TGTGCCAGCAGTCAAAGGAGGGCCTTCAATGAGCAGTTCTTC. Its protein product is CASSQRRAFNEQFF. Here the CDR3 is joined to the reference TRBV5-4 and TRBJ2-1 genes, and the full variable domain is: ETGVTQSPTHLIKTRGQQVTLRCSSQSGHNTVSWYQQALGQGPQFIFQYYREEENGRGNFPPRFSGLQFPNYSSELNVNALELDDSALYLCASSQRRAFNEQFFGPGTRLTVL.